The clone carrying this T cell receptor (beta chain) was found a few times. The antigen is unknown. This sample was included in a study of identical twins. Study-level results: Findings came from cross-sectional statistics, without long-term follow-up of donors.

A single record per CDR3 protein comes from TCRdb applying MiXCR to the 5' RACE reads. The data contain some 500,000 distinct CDR3 sequences, about 14% of them singletons. This CDR3 has 15 amino acids. Germline trimming cut 3 bases from V and 6 bases from J; bases unmatched to any gene: 6. The data also belong to a second study, concerning yellow fever vaccine responses in identical twins.

The V and J genes are TRBV12-3 or TRBV12-4 and TRBJ2-7, with TRBD1 matching over 12 bases. The receptor was derived from a woman aged 18 to 35 in good health. Sequencing was done on a sample of CD4+ T cells sorted from blood. The DNA of the CDR3 is TGTGCCAGCAGTTTGTCGGGACAGGGGGCGATCGAGCAGTACTTC. Translation gives CASSLSGQGAIEQYF.